This TCR beta chain was found in a study of shared clonotypes between healthy human individuals. Study-level findings and limits: Compared with clonotypes that all four donors shared, non-shared clonotypes had lower generation probabilities. Approximately 5% was the fraction of naive CD4 clonotypes found shared across a few donors.

As regards this clone: Its antigen is unidentified.

Assay used: immunoSEQ multiplex PCR; TCRdb lists only in-frame clones, some missing. Among around 370,000 clones listed, 90% to 98% were seen once. CDR3 size: 14 residues. The germline gives CDR1 ENHRY, CDR2 SYGVKD. Trimming removed 10 bases from V and 5 bases from J; junction bases left unmatched: 7. The V gene is TRBV10-3, the J gene TRBJ2-1; 11 bases fit TRBD2. Sequencing used memory CD8+ T cells sorted from blood. Stated subset: CD45RO+ cells pooled with CCR7-negative TemRA cells. This clonotype was obtained from a man aged 30-40 years in good health. The CDR3 loop reads CATTPGLADNEQFF. The CDR3 nucleotides are TGTGCCACCACTCCGGGACTAGCGGACAATGAGCAGTTCTTC.